Following are 8 T cell receptor beta chains from one sample sequenced in a study of CD8+ T cells in alopecia areata. Treatment in this sample: oral pan-JAK inhibitor, 5-10 mg twice daily. It was cDNA, reverse transcribed from extracted RNA, that served as the sequencing template. The repertoire was sequenced with immunoSEQ multiplex PCR; TCRdb's copy has only in-frame clones and lacks some. The sample shows some 120,000 clones, approximately 60% of them seen only once. Sequences were derived from CD4+ T cells sorted from blood, sampled at week 4, from a patient treated with tofacitinib. Every receptor here comes from a human donor with alopecia areata.

This clone was observed a handful of times. The J gene is TRBJ2-7, the V gene TRBV4-3; weak D call: TRBD1 (6 bases). The CDR3 length is 15 residues. V was shortened by 4 bases and J by 4 bases, with 17 bases between the two germline ends. Germline CDR1 is LGHNA and CDR2 is YSLEER. CDR3 amino acids: CASSPTRDTYYEQYF. DNA for the CDR3: TGCGCCAGCAGCCCCACCCGGGACACCTATTACGAGCAGTACTTC.

With respect to this clone: In the same sample, other DNA sequences code for this CDR3. This chain uses TRBV5-1 with TRBJ2-7; D is ambiguous. Germline assignment: CDR1 SGHRS and CDR2 YFSETQ. The CDR3 has 13 amino acids. Trimming pared 0 bases from V and 2 bases from J, leaving 6 bases between. The CDR3: CASSLDRAYEQYF. CDR3 coding DNA: TGCGCCAGCAGCTTGGACAGAGCCTACGAGCAGTACTTC. The full variable domain, in which reference TRBV5-1 and TRBJ2-7 provide the parts outside the CDR3, is KAGVTQTPRYLIKTRGQQVTLSCSPISGHRSVSWYQQTPGQGLQFLFEYFSETQRNKGNFPGRFSGRQFSNSRSEMNVSTLELGDSALYLCASSLDRAYEQYFGPGTRLTVT.

J is TRBJ1-5 and V is TRBV5-6; the D gene is possibly TRBD1 (6 bases). The CDR3 length is 13 residues. The V and J ends lost 3 bases and 6 bases respectively, with 10 bases between them. Germline V gene sequence: CDR1 SGHDT, CDR2 YYEEEE. CDR3 region: CASSSQGSQPQHF. CDR3 bases: TGTGCCAGCAGCTCCCAGGGGAGTCAGCCCCAGCATTTT.

This clone was observed a few times. The chain uses TRBV10-3 and TRBJ2-3; the D gene is possibly TRBD2 (6 bases). The CDR3 is 14 residues long. The V gene's germline CDR1 is ENHRY and CDR2 SYGVKD. Trimming took off 6 bases at V and 6 bases at J, with 16 bases between the two ends. CDR3 in amino acids: CAIRDSTGVDTQYF. Here the CDR3 DNA reads TGTGCCATCAGGGACTCCACGGGAGTGGATACGCAGTATTTT.

V usage is TRBV30 and J usage is TRBJ2-5, with D perhaps assigned TRBD1 or TRBD2 (6 bases each). Between the trimmed V and J ends, which lost 4 bases and 5 bases, there was a span of 17 bases. The CDR3 length is 14 residues. CDR1 and CDR2 from the germline V gene are GTSNPN and SVGIG (reference sequence). CDR3 DNA sequence: TGTGCCTGGACCCGGTTGGGGGGCGGGGAGACCCAGTACTTC. Encoded protein: CAWTRLGGGETQYF.

A single count supports this clone. The chain combines TRBV25-1 with TRBJ2-7; D may match TRBD1 or TRBD2 (6 bases each). This CDR3 has 14 amino acids. Germline V CDR1 and CDR2: MGHDK, SYGVNS. The V end lost 6 bases, the J end lost 4 bases, and 16 bases lay between the germline ends. The CDR3 is CASRRPGAGYEQYF. The CDR3 bases are TGTGCCAGCAGGCGACCGGGGGCGGGGTACGAGCAGTACTTC.

The chain carries TRBV4-2 and TRBJ2-4, with D possibly being TRBD1 (6 bases). Germline V gene lookup returns CDR1 LGHNA and CDR2 YNFKEQ. CDR3 size: 12 residues. Deletions cut 4 bases from V and 13 bases from J, with 14 bases between. The CDR3 DNA follows: TGTGCCAGCAGCCCGGACAGCTCCTGGCAGTACTTC. This encodes CASSPDSSWQYF.

The chain combines TRBV23-1 with TRBJ1-6; D perhaps matches TRBD1 (6 bases). TRBV23-1 qualifies as an ORF whose function is uncertain. The CDR3 contains 15 residues. The germline V and J ends were trimmed by 7 bases and 9 bases, with 19 bases remaining between them. DNA for the CDR3: TGCGCCAGCATTTTTCGCGGGACAACACTTTCACCCCTCCACTTT. Translating it yields CASIFRGTTLSPLHF.